This T cell receptor (beta chain) was recorded in a study of blood T cell repertoires in COVID-19. Study overall: PBMCs, B-cell-depleted T cells, or T cells provided the cDNA or gDNA that made up the material.

This clone has just a few counts. Libraries were prepared by immunoSEQ multiplex PCR; TCRdb keeps only in-frame clonotypes and omits some of them. The sample holds 55,000 to 75,000 clones, about 81% seen once. The sample consisted of peripheral blood. This clonotype originated in a man aged 80 or over with acute or convalescent COVID-19.

CDR3 amino acids: CASRGGVGNTIYF. The CDR3 coding sequence is TGTGCCAGCCGGGGTGGAGTTGGAAACACCATATATTTT. The gene calls are TRBV6-5 and TRBJ1-3; D is uncertain. This CDR3 has 13 residues. Germline assignment: CDR1 MNHEY and CDR2 SVGAGI. Trimming took off 8 bases at V and 3 bases at J, with 11 bases between the two ends.